The 10 T cell receptor beta chains reported below all come from one sample, sequenced in a study of T cell responses to AZD1222 COVID-19 vaccine. Measured with immunoSEQ multiplex PCR; TCRdb has only the in-frame clones, and not every one. The sample includes 180,000 or so clones, 85% to 95% of them seen just once. The source was peripheral blood, collected on day 0 of AZD1222 vaccination. These receptors came from an adult in good health.

The chain combines TRBV5-1 with TRBJ2-5; 8 bases map to TRBD1. The V and J ends lost 2 bases and 2 bases, in that order; junction bases with no gene match: 8. Germline CDR1 and CDR2: SGHRS and YFSETQ. The CDR3 covers 16 residues. The chain's CDR3 is CASSFGTGYVQETQYF. DNA of the CDR3: TGCGCCAGCAGCTTCGGGACAGGATATGTGCAAGAGACCCAGTACTTC. Combining the CDR3 with reference TRBV5-1 and TRBJ2-5 gives the whole variable domain KAGVTQTPRYLIKTRGQQVTLSCSPISGHRSVSWYQQTPGQGLQFLFEYFSETQRNKGNFPGRFSGRQFSNSRSEMNVSTLELGDSALYLCASSFGTGYVQETQYFGPGTRLLVL.

The chain has TRBV4-1 and TRBJ1-4; 9 bases map to TRBD1. V was pared by 0 bases and J by 9 bases, with 11 bases of the junction left unmatched. Germline CDR1 and CDR2: MGHRA and YSYEKL. This CDR3 is 17 amino acids long. Here the CDR3 reads CASSQDRTGTGFQKLFF. DNA for the CDR3: TGCGCCAGCAGCCAAGATCGGACCGGGACAGGGTTTCAAAAACTGTTTTTT.

This clone was observed once. The V gene is TRBV4-2, the J gene TRBJ2-3; no firm D call. The germline CDR1 and CDR2 sequences are LGHNA and YNFKEQ. The V end was cut by 0 bases, the J end by 4 bases, with 11 bases between. This CDR3 is built from 15 residues. The CDR3 here is CASSQDRYTSDTQYF. The CDR3 DNA reads TGTGCCAGCAGCCAAGATAGGTACACCTCAGATACGCAGTATTTT.

This chain connects TRBV6-1 to TRBJ2-4; tentatively, D is TRBD1 or TRBD2 (6 bases each). The V end lost 2 bases, the J end lost 5 bases, and 13 bases lay between the germline ends. This CDR3 has 15 residues. Germline V gene lookup returns CDR1 MNHNS and CDR2 SASEGT. The chain's CDR3 is CASSERGRRQNIQYF. In DNA form, the CDR3 reads TGTGCCAGCAGTGAACGGGGGCGCCGGCAAAACATTCAGTACTTC.

This chain uses TRBV12-3 or TRBV12-4 with TRBJ1-6; no clear D. Trimming left V 8 bases short and J 12 bases short, with 14 bases between. The CDR3 has 12 residues. CDR3 in amino acids: CASAGRLLPLHF. CDR3 nucleotide sequence: TGTGCCAGCGCTGGCAGGTTGTTACCCCTCCACTTT.

The rearrangement links TRBV2 to TRBJ1-2; tentative D call: TRBD1 (6 bases). The CDR3 is 13 residues long. V was cut by 6 bases and J by 2 bases, with 10 bases left in between. Germline V gives CDR1 SNHLY, CDR2 FYNNEI. Here the CDR3 DNA reads TGTGCCAGCAGACACCAGGGGAACTATGGCTACACCTTC. This codes for CASRHQGNYGYTF.

The rearrangement uses TRBV11-2 and TRBJ1-2; D is unresolved. Germline V gene data show CDR1 as SGHAT and CDR2 as FQNNGV. The CDR3 spans 14 residues. Trimming shortened V by 2 bases and J by 2 bases, and 9 bases separated the two germline ends. The CDR3 DNA is TGTGCCAGCAGCTTACGTCACGACAACTATGGCTACACCTTC. It codes for CASSLRHDNYGYTF.

The V and J genes are TRBV5-5 and TRBJ2-7, with 9 bases lining up with TRBD1. J lost 2 bases, V lost 4 bases, and 7 bases had no gene match. The CDR3 runs to 15 residues. Germline CDR1 reads SGHKS; CDR2 reads YYEKEE (reference sequence). The CDR3 DNA sequence: TGTGCCAGCAGCCTAGGGACAGGGCGGCCCTACGAGCAGTACTTC. Encoded protein: CASSLGTGRPYEQYF.

The rearrangement links TRBV18 to TRBJ1-3; D uncertain. The CDR3 length is 15 residues. Deletions cut 2 bases from V and 2 bases from J, with 10 bases between. Per the germline V gene, CDR1 is KGHSH and CDR2 is LQKENI. CDR3 coding DNA: TGTGCCAGCTCACCATATCCCCAAACTGGAAACACCATATATTTT. Residues: CASSPYPQTGNTIYF.

The chain uses TRBV6-5 and TRBJ2-1; TRBD2 matches at 10 bases. V lost 8 bases, J lost 6 bases, and 7 bases stayed unmatched. This CDR3 is built from 14 residues. Per the germline V gene, CDR1 is MNHEY and CDR2 is SVGAGI. CDR3 amino acids: CASFRASGSNEQFF. The CDR3 coding sequence is TGTGCCAGCTTCCGAGCTAGCGGGAGCAATGAGCAGTTCTTC.